The sequence of this TCR beta chain was determined in a study of blood T cells in healthy people across ages (dated by TCRdb to between 2015 and 2016). The study in broad terms: In model experiments, template switching captured about one uniquely barcoded TCR beta cDNA molecule for every two T cells. Donors of different ages were randomly distributed across sequencing lanes to avoid experimental bias. Age-related changes in TCR beta repertoire diversity were measured in the study by deep sequencing normalized with unique cDNA molecular identifiers. Four age groups were formed from the donors: young (average roughly 16 years), middle-aged (just under 40), aged (around 68) and long-lived (less than 85). For two donors (one aged 18 to 29 and one aged 80 or older), the study analyzed two additional independent replicas of 1 million unique cDNA reads from the same blood draw.

Systemically healthy Caucasian individuals from Russia, some 40 in total and aged about 6 to 95 years, were included as donors. Ten milliliters of peripheral blood were drawn from each donor into EDTA-treated Vacutainer tubes. Ficoll-Paque density-gradient centrifugation was used to isolate PBMCs, with at least 6.5 million obtained per sample. Total RNA, at least 5 micrograms per sample, was extracted from PBMCs with Trizol reagent. For every donor, an aliquot of PBMCs went through flow cytometry to measure the percentages of naive CD45RAhigh/CD27high T cells. Note on this clonotype: Its antigen is not yet known. No much larger clonotype is one base removed from it; base qualities were not supplied.

CDR1 and CDR2, looked up from the germline V gene (reference sequence), are MNHEY and SMNVEV. The CDR3 goes from the cysteine to the phenylalanine over 15 residues. The read is trimmed to its CDR3 DNA, 45 bases read in frame from base 1. Unmatched junction bases come to 8, with V trimmed by 6 bases and J by 3 bases. Results and caveats for the whole study, not just this receptor: Observed TCR beta diversity per million T cells fell roughly linearly with age, and a significant reduction was already apparent by age around 40. The long-lived group showed more naive CD4+ T cells, fewer expanded clones and increased TCR diversity than the aged group, suggesting age selection. Estimates of total diversity based on one million sequenced T cells were regarded as lower bounds and as underestimates. There was a strong correlation between observed TCR beta diversity and the percentage of naive T cells measured by flow cytometry. Since profiling was done on bulk unsorted PBMCs, naive and antigen-experienced compartments could not be conclusively compared. Because donor CMV infection status was unknown, age-related changes in expanded clonotypes were potentially confounded.

The library came from 5' RACE. Instrument on record: Illumina HiSeq 2500. The second PCR ran for about 6 to 12 cycles and used a J-beta primer mix along with a sample-barcoded 5' primer. A template-switch 5' adaptor carrying 12 random nucleotides introduced a unique molecular identifier onto each TCR beta cDNA molecule. Each sample yielded at least 2.5 million CDR3-containing paired-end reads. First-strand cDNA synthesis was performed from all RNA using the Mint cDNA synthesis kit, with priming by a TRBC-specific oligonucleotide. All cDNA was treated with uracil-DNA glycosylase and then went through a first 18-cycle PCR with the universal primers M1SS and BC2_uni_R. Per the source publication's procedure: For normalization, 1 million high-quality reads were randomly selected from each sample, with every read carrying a distinct molecular identifier. Instead of being binned into consensus sequences, reads with shared molecular identifiers were discarded. MiTCR, with a Q25 quality threshold and the strictest error-elimination algorithm, was used for CDR3 identification, clonotype clustering and error correction. Lower-bound total TCR beta diversity was estimated with a nonparametric unseen species model using Euler transformation. Starting from the raw public reads, TCRdb applied fastp trimming at Q25, assembled clones with MiXCR and retained in-frame beta chains. Records with the same CDR3 protein are collapsed into one entry carrying the most frequent genes and DNA. TCRdb's processing, not the study's, gives the V and J calls here. Across this sample there are 870,000 or so distinct CDR3 sequences, with roughly 26% seen only once. The ten largest clonotypes hold around 16% of the sample.

The chain is made from TRBV27 and TRBJ1-2; TRBD1 aligns with 9 central bases. Specimen: blood. The sequence came from a woman of 80 years or more in good health. The nucleotides are TGTGCCAGCAGCTTTGGACAGGGGTTTGACTATGGCTACACCTTC. This gives the protein CASSFGQGFDYGYTF.